These 17 T cell receptor beta chains came from one sample sequenced in a study of blood T cells in healthy people across ages. For the second PCR, which ran for about 6 to 11 cycles, a sample-barcoded 5' primer and a J-beta primer mix were used. One entry per CDR3 protein, called by TCRdb with MiXCR from the 5' RACE reads. The sample shows over 950,000 distinct CDR3 sequences, roughly two fifths of them seen only once. The specimen was blood. The receptors derive from a man between 18 and 35 years old in good health.

This clonotype appeared many times. The J gene is TRBJ2-1, the V gene TRBV6-1; D is possibly TRBD2 (5 bases). Per the germline V gene, CDR1 is MNHNS and CDR2 is SASEGT. This CDR3 has 11 residues. V shed 1 base and J shed 13 bases, with 8 bases lying between them. DNA for the CDR3: TGTGCCAGCAGTGAAGGGCTAGCCCAGTTCTTC. It encodes CASSEGLAQFF.

This clonotype is a singleton in its sample. This sequence joins TRBV4-2 and TRBJ2-1, with no clear D. Germline V gene sequence: CDR1 LGHNA, CDR2 YNFKEQ. The CDR3 has 14 residues. V shed 0 bases and J shed 8 bases, with 11 bases lying between them. The CDR3 sequence is CASSQESVPDEQFF. CDR3 DNA sequence: TGTGCCAGCAGCCAAGAGTCTGTCCCGGATGAGCAGTTCTTC.

V is TRBV7-2 and J is TRBJ2-7, with 11 bases fitting TRBD1. CDR3 size: 14 residues. Losses at the gene ends were 1 base for V and 6 bases for J; bases not matched to a gene: 2. CDR1 is SGHTA and CDR2 is FQGNSA in the germline V gene. The CDR3: CASSLVGTGGEQYF. The CDR3, as DNA: TGTGCCAGCAGCTTAGTGGGGACAGGGGGCGAGCAGTACTTC.

This rearrangement joins TRBV27 to TRBJ1-2; perhaps TRBD1 as D (5 bases). The CDR3 has 16 residues. Deletions cut 3 bases from V and 0 bases from J, with 14 bases between. Germline V CDR1 and CDR2: MNHEY, SMNVEV (reference sequence). The CDR3 region is CASSLRGGHPNYGYTF. The CDR3 DNA reads TGTGCCAGCAGTTTGAGGGGCGGACACCCTAACTATGGCTACACCTTC.

This clonotype was detected a few times. The chain employs TRBV11-2 and TRBJ1-1, with no clear D. CDR1 and CDR2 (germline): SGHAT, FQNNGV. The CDR3 spans 14 residues. V dropped 5 bases and J dropped 0 bases, with 10 bases sitting between them. CDR3 amino acids: CASSPAYLNTEAFF. The CDR3 DNA reads as TGTGCCAGCAGCCCAGCCTACCTGAACACTGAAGCTTTCTTT.

The CDR3 nucleotides read TGTGCCTGTAGCAGCTTCGGGCCCCAAAGGAGGAACACTGAAGCTTTCTTT. The encoded protein is CACSSFGPQRRNTEAFF. The rearrangement links TRBV6-4 to TRBJ1-1; no definite D call. The CDR3 is made up of 17 amino acids. Germline V lookup: CDR1 MRHNA, CDR2 SNTAGT. V lost 11 bases and J 1 base, leaving 26 bases between the germline ends.

CDR3 nucleotides: TGTGCCAGCAGCTGGGGACAGCTCGATGGCTACACCTTC. This encodes CASSWGQLDGYTF. The chain recombines TRBV28 with TRBJ1-2; 7 bases map to TRBD1. The CDR3 extends over 13 amino acids. Unmatched junction bases numbered 7, after V lost 6 bases and J lost 6 bases. CDR1 is MDHEN, CDR2 SYDVKM, per germline.

This clonotype came up a few times. The chain is built from TRBV12-3 or TRBV12-4 and TRBJ2-5, with unresolved D. The CDR3 is made up of 15 amino acids. Trimming pared 7 bases from V and 1 base from J, leaving 16 bases between. CDR3 nucleotide sequence: TGTGCCAGCACCCTATCTCTCGCGCTCCAAGAGACCCAGTACTTC. This encodes CASTLSLALQETQYF.

The rearrangement joins TRBV9 to TRBJ2-3; TRBD1 matches at 7 bases. Germline trimming cut 4 bases from V and 0 bases from J; bases unmatched to any gene: 11. Germline loops: CDR1 SGDLS, CDR2 YYNGEE. The CDR3 totals 17 residues. This CDR3 is CASSLEPGGASTDTQYF. The DNA of the CDR3 is TGTGCCAGCAGCCTAGAGCCAGGGGGAGCTAGCACAGATACGCAGTATTTT.

Only a few counts were recorded for this clonotype. The chain carries TRBV14 and TRBJ1-6; no firm D call. Trimming removed 3 bases from V and 6 bases from J, with 9 bases in between. Germline-derived CDR1 and CDR2 are SGHDN and FVKESK. CDR3 length: 14 amino acids. CDR3 nucleotide sequence: TGTGCCAGCAGCCAGGGATCCCCTAATTCACCCCTCCACTTT. This translates into CASSQGSPNSPLHF.

This clonotype was observed once. A much larger clone is a single base away; this may be a read error. The chain is built from TRBV7-2 and TRBJ2-3, with D tentatively TRBD2 (5 bases). Germline CDR1 SGHTA, CDR2 FQGNSA. This CDR3 has 15 residues. The CDR3 DNA is TGTGCCGGCAGCCCCGACGGACTTCAGCGAGATACGCAGTATTTT. It translates to CAGSPDGLQRDTQYF.

This clonotype was picked up a small number of times. This chain joins TRBV27 and TRBJ2-3, with D perhaps matching TRBD2 (6 bases). Per germline, CDR1 MNHEY and CDR2 SMNVEV (reference sequence). This CDR3 contains 17 residues. The V gene lost 0 bases and the J gene lost 5 bases, with 18 bases spanning the gap. In DNA form, the CDR3 reads TGTGCCAGCAGTTTATCTTACACTAGCAGATTACAAGATACGCAGTATTTT. It yields the protein CASSLSYTSRLQDTQYF.

V is TRBV6-1 and J is TRBJ1-2, with D possibly matching TRBD1 (6 bases). Germline loops: CDR1 MNHNS, CDR2 SASEGT. The CDR3 covers 15 residues. V dropped 2 bases and J dropped 4 bases, with 14 bases sitting between them. The DNA for the CDR3 is TGTGCCAGCAGTGAACAGGGGATCCTATCCTATGGCTACACCTTC. It encodes CASSEQGILSYGYTF.

This clonotype turned up a few times. V and J are TRBV29-1 and TRBJ2-3; D possibly matches TRBD1 or TRBD2 (5 bases each). Trimming removed 6 bases at V and 4 bases at J, with 17 bases between. The CDR3 sequence is 14 residues long. The germline V gene has CDR1 SQVTM and CDR2 ANQGSEA. The CDR3 DNA reads as TGCAGCGTGAGGGGTGTTTCGTCTTCAGATACGCAGTATTTT. Protein: CSVRGVSSSDTQYF.

CDR3 sequence reads: CASIPSLGLETQYF. CDR3 DNA: TGTGCCAGCATCCCGAGCTTGGGCTTAGAGACCCAGTACTTC. The V call is TRBV7-2, the J call TRBJ2-5, with D unresolved. The CDR3 is 14 residues long. Germline V lookup: CDR1 SGHTA, CDR2 FQGNSA. Trimming stripped 7 bases from V and 4 bases from J, with 16 bases between.

The chain recombines TRBV25-1 with TRBJ1-2; D gene unclear. CDR1 MGHDK and CDR2 SYGVNS come from the germline V gene. This CDR3 region has 14 residues. With 3 bases removed from V and 5 bases from J, the gap between germline ends came to 13 bases. DNA for the CDR3: TGTGCCAGCAGTGACGTTTCAGGTTCTTATGGCTACACCTTC. It translates to CASSDVSGSYGYTF.

The chain has TRBV12-3 or TRBV12-4 and TRBJ2-1, with TRBD1 matching over 8 bases. Losses at the gene ends were 8 bases for V and 2 bases for J; bases not matched to a gene: 8. The CDR3 spans 15 residues. The CDR3 DNA is TGTGCCAGCCAGGGCGACAGGGGCCCCTACAATGAGCAGTTCTTC. It yields the protein CASQGDRGPYNEQFF.